The 17 T cell receptor beta chains below come from one sample, sequenced in a study of T cell changes during pregnancy in multiple sclerosis. Data came from immunoSEQ multiplex PCR; TCRdb stores just in-frame clones and leaves some out. The data hold around 70,000 clones, with about 90% observed a single time. The sample consisted of peripheral blood, taken in the second trimester of pregnancy. The source is a female donor with multiple sclerosis, enrolled in a pregnancy study.

The CDR3 is CSAGQGQGQPQHF. The CDR3 DNA reads TGCAGCGCCGGACAGGGACAAGGTCAGCCCCAGCATTTT. The chain couples TRBV29-1 to TRBJ1-5, with TRBD1 matching over 8 bases. Germline-derived CDR1 and CDR2 are SQVTM and ANQGSEA. The CDR3 is made up of 13 amino acids. The V segment lost 7 bases and the J segment 6 bases; nucleotides outside the gene matches: 8.

The rearrangement joins TRBV5-6 to TRBJ1-5, with TRBD1 matching 8 bases. The CDR3 totals 15 residues. The V and J ends lost 1 base and 6 bases, in that order; junction bases with no gene match: 6. The V gene's germline CDR1 is SGHDT and CDR2 YYEEEE. The CDR3 nucleotides are TGTGCCAGCAGCTTGCGGGGGACAGGAGGTCAGCCCCAGCATTTT. Translation gives CASSLRGTGGQPQHF.

The rearrangement joins TRBV19 to TRBJ2-7; possible D gene TRBD1, 5 bases. Looked up from germline, CDR1 is LNHDA and CDR2 is SQIVND (reference sequence). With 5 bases removed from V and 2 bases from J, the gap between germline ends came to 10 bases. This CDR3 comprises 13 residues. CDR3 nucleotide sequence: TGTGCCAGTAGTGTAACAGGAACCTACGAGCAGTACTTC. Protein product: CASSVTGTYEQYF.

The chain is built from TRBV19 and TRBJ2-1; 9 bases fit TRBD2. Germline CDR1 is LNHDA and CDR2 is SQIVND (reference sequence). There are 15 residues in the CDR3. J was trimmed by 8 bases and V by 1 base; bases with no gene match: 6. CDR3 in DNA: TGTGCCAGTAGTATAGTTAGCGGGGGAGAATATGAGCAGTTCTTC. Its translation is CASSIVSGGEYEQFF.

The rearrangement links TRBV19 to TRBJ2-1; 9 bases line up with TRBD1. Unmatched junction bases numbered 6, after V lost 7 bases and J lost 2 bases. The CDR3 runs 15 residues. Germline V CDR1 and CDR2: LNHDA, SQIVND (reference sequence). CDR3 in DNA: TGTGCCAGTACCGACAGGGGGGGGGCCTACAATGAGCAGTTCTTC. Protein: CASTDRGGAYNEQFF.

This clone came up once. This chain links TRBV19 with TRBJ2-1; TRBD1 agrees at 8 bases. The germline V gene has CDR1 LNHDA and CDR2 SQIVND (reference sequence). This CDR3 is built from 15 residues. V gave up 4 bases and J gave up 0 bases; unmatched junction bases: 2. The CDR3: CASSTTGVSYNEQFF. The CDR3 DNA sequence: TGTGCCAGTAGTACGACAGGGGTCTCCTACAATGAGCAGTTCTTC.

The chain links TRBV6-5 to TRBJ1-3, with TRBD1 identical over 8 bases. Per the germline V gene, CDR1 is MNHEY and CDR2 is SVGAGI. V gave up 0 bases and J gave up 2 bases; unmatched junction bases: 3. This CDR3 region has 16 residues. This CDR3 reads CASSYSDRGPGNTIYF. DNA for the CDR3: TGTGCCAGCAGTTACTCTGACAGGGGCCCTGGAAACACCATATATTTT.

The gene calls are TRBV2 and TRBJ2-7; D perhaps matches TRBD1 (5 bases). V was cut by 5 bases and J by 4 bases, with 9 bases left in between. CDR3 length: 12 residues. Germline-derived CDR1 and CDR2 are SNHLY and FYNNEI. CDR3 loop: CASSPTDYEQYF. CDR3 DNA sequence: TGTGCCAGCAGTCCGACAGATTACGAGCAGTACTTC.

The chain joins TRBV10-2 to TRBJ2-1, with 10 bases that match TRBD2. CDR3 length equals 15 residues. The germline V gene has CDR1 WSHSY and CDR2 SAAADI. V lost 8 bases to trimming and J lost 5 bases; unmatched junction nucleotides: 9. CDR3 nucleotides: TGCGCCAGCGGGGATAGCGGGGGGCGTAACAATGAGCAGTTCTTC. Amino acid sequence: CASGDSGGRNNEQFF.

The chain couples TRBV5-1 to TRBJ2-1, with 14 bases lining up with TRBD2. CDR3 length: 14 amino acids. The trim removed 6 bases at V and 9 bases at J, leaving 5 bases unmatched. From germline, CDR1 is SGHRS and CDR2 YFSETQ. CDR3 amino acids: CASTGTSGGLEQFF. CDR3 DNA sequence: TGCGCCAGCACCGGGACTAGCGGGGGACTTGAGCAGTTCTTC.

The chain links TRBV2 to TRBJ2-5, with 9 bases aligning to TRBD2. In germline, CDR1 is SNHLY, CDR2 FYNNEI. CDR3 length: 15 amino acids. The ends lost 4 bases at V and 7 bases at J; junction bases unmatched: 10. CDR3 bases: TGTGCCAGCAGTGGTCCCGGGCTAGCGGGACTGACCCAGTACTTC. Translating gives CASSGPGLAGLTQYF.

This chain joins TRBV30 and TRBJ1-1, with D possibly matching TRBD1 (5 bases). Germline lookup yields CDR1 GTSNPN and CDR2 SVGIG (reference sequence). Trimming removed 5 bases at V and 3 bases at J, with 13 bases between. The CDR3 runs to 13 residues. CDR3 DNA sequence: TGTGCCTGGGCCAGCGGGGCTGACACTGAAGCTTTCTTT. It encodes CAWASGADTEAFF.

The chain uses TRBV11-2 and TRBJ1-4; D might be TRBD1 (5 bases). The CDR3 has 14 residues. The V end lost 3 bases, the J end lost 10 bases, and 15 bases lay between the germline ends. The germline CDR1 and CDR2 sequences are SGHAT and FQNNGV. The CDR3 nucleotides read TGTGCCAGCAGCTTCCCAATTACGGGGGGAAAACTGTTTTTT. Amino acid sequence: CASSFPITGGKLFF.

The rearrangement uses TRBV6-6 and TRBJ1-4; possibly TRBD1 for D (6 bases). Between the trimmed V and J ends, which lost 2 bases and 8 bases, there was a span of 12 bases. The CDR3 contains 14 residues. The germline gives CDR1 MNHNY, CDR2 SVGAGI (reference sequence). The CDR3 DNA follows: TGTGCCAGCAGTTACGGTACTAGGGGGGAAAAACTGTTTTTT. This translates into CASSYGTRGEKLFF.

The chain couples TRBV5-6 to TRBJ2-3, with 8 bases matching TRBD2. V was clipped by 1 base and J by 6 bases; unmatched bases: 13. The CDR3 contains 17 residues. Germline V gene sequence: CDR1 SGHDT, CDR2 YYEEEE. This chain's CDR3 is CASSLTKVGGASDTQYF. As DNA, the CDR3 is TGTGCCAGCAGCTTGACAAAGGTCGGGGGGGCATCGGATACGCAGTATTTT. Full variable domain (rest looked up from reference TRBV5-6 and TRBJ2-3): DAGVTQSPTHLIKTRGQQVTLRCSPKSGHDTVSWYQQALGQGPQFIFQYYEEEERQRGNFPDRFSGHQFPNYSSELNVNALLLGDSALYLCASSLTKVGGASDTQYFGPGTRLTVL.

The gene calls are TRBV5-1 and TRBJ1-1; perhaps TRBD1 as D (5 bases). The germline V gene has CDR1 SGHRS and CDR2 YFSETQ. Trimming removed 2 bases from V and 0 bases from J, with 8 bases in between. The CDR3 sequence is 14 residues long. CDR3 bases: TGCGCCAGCAGCTTTGCAGGGATGAACACTGAAGCTTTCTTT. Its translation: CASSFAGMNTEAFF.

The chain employs TRBV29-1 and TRBJ1-2; 10 bases align to TRBD1. Germline trimming cut 7 bases from V and 4 bases from J; bases unmatched to any gene: 9. Per the germline V gene, CDR1 is SQVTM and CDR2 is ANQGSEA. CDR3 length: 14 amino acids. As DNA, the CDR3 is TGCAGCGCTGGGACAGGGGCGTCTCGCTATGGCTACACCTTC. This gives the protein CSAGTGASRYGYTF.